What follows is one T cell receptor (beta chain) and its context. Recruits, aged about 18 to 90 years, lived in approximately 26 US areas. Donors were grouped by their self-reported clinical history. The CDR3 consists of 15 residues. Germline V gene data show CDR1 as MNHEY and CDR2 as SVGAGI. Trimming shortened V by 7 bases and J by 0 bases, and 15 bases separated the two germline ends. This entry belongs to a study of blood T cell repertoires in COVID-19. Study-level background: Sources were T cells, B-cell-depleted T cells, or PBMCs; the material itself was cDNA or gDNA.

Assay: immunoSEQ multiplex PCR; the TCRdb copy retains only in-frame clones and omits some. The sample lists roughly 330,000 clones; roughly 85% were seen once. The TCR comes from a woman aged 30 to 39 who had recovered from COVID-19. Material for sequencing was PBMCs or T cells enriched from blood (not recorded which). The chain has TRBV6-5 and TRBJ1-1; D not certain. The CDR3 loop is CASIQRTPMNTEAFF. For the CDR3, the DNA is TGTGCCAGCATCCAGCGGACCCCTATGAACACTGAAGCTTTCTTT.